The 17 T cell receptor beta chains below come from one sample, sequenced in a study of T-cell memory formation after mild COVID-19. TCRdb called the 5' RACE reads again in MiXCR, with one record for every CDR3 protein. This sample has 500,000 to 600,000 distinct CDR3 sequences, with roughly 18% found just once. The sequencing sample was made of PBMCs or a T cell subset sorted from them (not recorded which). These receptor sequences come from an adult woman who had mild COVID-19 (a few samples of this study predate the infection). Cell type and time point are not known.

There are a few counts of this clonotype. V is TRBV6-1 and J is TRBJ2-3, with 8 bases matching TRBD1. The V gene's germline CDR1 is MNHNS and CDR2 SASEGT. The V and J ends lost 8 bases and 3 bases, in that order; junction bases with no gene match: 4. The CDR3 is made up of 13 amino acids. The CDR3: CASQTGGTDTQYF. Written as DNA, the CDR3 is TGTGCCAGCCAAACAGGGGGTACAGATACGCAGTATTTT.

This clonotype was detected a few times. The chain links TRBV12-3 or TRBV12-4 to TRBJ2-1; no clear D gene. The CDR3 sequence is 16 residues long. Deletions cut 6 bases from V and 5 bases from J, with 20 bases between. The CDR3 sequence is CASSRRAPSRNNEQFF. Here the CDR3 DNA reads TGTGCCAGCAGCCGGAGAGCCCCCTCAAGAAACAATGAGCAGTTCTTC.

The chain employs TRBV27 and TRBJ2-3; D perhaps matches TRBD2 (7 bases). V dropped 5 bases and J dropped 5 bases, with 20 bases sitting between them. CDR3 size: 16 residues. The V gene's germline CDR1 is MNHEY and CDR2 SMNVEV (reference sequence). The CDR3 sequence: CASSTTLGEGGDTQYF. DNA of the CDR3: TGTGCCAGCAGTACCACTTTGGGGGAGGGGGGAGATACGCAGTATTTT.

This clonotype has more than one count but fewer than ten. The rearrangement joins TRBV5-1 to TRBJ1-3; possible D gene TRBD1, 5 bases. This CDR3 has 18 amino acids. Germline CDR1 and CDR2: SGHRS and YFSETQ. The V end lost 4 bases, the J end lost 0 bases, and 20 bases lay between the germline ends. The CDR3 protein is CASSPFPTGLSSGNTIYF. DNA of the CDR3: TGCGCCAGCAGCCCCTTCCCAACGGGGCTTAGCTCTGGAAACACCATATATTTT.

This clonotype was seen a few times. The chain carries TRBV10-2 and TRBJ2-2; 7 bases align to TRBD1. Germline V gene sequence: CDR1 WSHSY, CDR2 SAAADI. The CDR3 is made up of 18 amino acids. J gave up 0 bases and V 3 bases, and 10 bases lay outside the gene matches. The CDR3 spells CASSDVFGQGANTGELFF. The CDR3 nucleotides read TGCGCCAGCAGTGATGTTTTCGGGCAGGGGGCGAACACCGGGGAGCTGTTTTTT.

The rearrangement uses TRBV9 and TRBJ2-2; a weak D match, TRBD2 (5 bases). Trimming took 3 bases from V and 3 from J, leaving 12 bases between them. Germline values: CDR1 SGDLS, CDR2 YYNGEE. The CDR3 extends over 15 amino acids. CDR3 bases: TGTGCCAGCAGCGATCCGGGATTGCACACCGGGGAGCTGTTTTTT. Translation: CASSDPGLHTGELFF.

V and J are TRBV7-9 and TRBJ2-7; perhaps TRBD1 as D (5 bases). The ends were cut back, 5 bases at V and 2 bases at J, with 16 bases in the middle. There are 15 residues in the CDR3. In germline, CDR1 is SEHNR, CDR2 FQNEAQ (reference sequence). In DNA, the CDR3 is TGTGCCAGCAGCCCCAGTTCAGGGTACGCCTACGAGCAGTACTTC. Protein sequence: CASSPSSGYAYEQYF.

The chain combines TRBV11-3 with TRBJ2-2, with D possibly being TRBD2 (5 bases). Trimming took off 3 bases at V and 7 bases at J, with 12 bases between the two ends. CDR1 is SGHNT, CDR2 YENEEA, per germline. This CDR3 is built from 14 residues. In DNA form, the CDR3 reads TGTGCCAGCAGCTTGGAGGTAGCTGGCGGGGAGCTGTTTTTT. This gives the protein CASSLEVAGGELFF.

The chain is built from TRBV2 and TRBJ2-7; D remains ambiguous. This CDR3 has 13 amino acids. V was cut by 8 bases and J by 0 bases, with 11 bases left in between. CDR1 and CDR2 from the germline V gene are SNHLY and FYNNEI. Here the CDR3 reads CASVKSISYEQYF. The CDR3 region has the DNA TGTGCCAGCGTGAAGAGCATCTCCTACGAGCAGTACTTC.

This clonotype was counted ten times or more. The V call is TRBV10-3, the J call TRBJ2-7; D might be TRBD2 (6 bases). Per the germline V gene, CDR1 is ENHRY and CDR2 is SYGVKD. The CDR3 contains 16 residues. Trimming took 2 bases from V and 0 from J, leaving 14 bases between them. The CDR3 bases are TGTGCCATCAGTGAGGGCGAACCCGGGAGCTCCTACGAGCAGTACTTC. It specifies CAISEGEPGSSYEQYF.

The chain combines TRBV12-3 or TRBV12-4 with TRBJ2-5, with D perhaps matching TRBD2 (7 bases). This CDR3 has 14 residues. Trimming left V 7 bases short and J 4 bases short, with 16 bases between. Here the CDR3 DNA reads TGTGCCAGCACCCTGCGGGCGGGGGCAGAGACCCAGTACTTC. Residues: CASTLRAGAETQYF.

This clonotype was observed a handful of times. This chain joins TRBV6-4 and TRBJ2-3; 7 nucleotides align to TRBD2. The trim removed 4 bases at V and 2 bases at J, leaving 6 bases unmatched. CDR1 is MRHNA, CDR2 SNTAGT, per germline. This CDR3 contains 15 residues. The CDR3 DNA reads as TGTGCCAGCAGTGCGGCTAGCGGACCCACAGATACGCAGTATTTT. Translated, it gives CASSAASGPTDTQYF.

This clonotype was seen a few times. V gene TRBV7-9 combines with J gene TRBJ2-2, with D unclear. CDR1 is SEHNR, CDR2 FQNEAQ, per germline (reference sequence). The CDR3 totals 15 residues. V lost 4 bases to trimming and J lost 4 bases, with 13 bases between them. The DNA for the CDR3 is TGTGCCAGCAGCTCACTACACCCTCGCACCGGGGAGCTGTTTTTT. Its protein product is CASSSLHPRTGELFF.

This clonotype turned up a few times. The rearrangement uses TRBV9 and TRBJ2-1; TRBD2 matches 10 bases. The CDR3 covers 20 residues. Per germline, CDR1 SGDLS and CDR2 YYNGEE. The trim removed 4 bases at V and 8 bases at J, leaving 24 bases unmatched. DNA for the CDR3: TGTGCCAGCAGCCTCCGCGATAGCGGGGGGCACAGCGGAGGTGTGGATGAGCAGTTCTTC. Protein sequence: CASSLRDSGGHSGGVDEQFF.

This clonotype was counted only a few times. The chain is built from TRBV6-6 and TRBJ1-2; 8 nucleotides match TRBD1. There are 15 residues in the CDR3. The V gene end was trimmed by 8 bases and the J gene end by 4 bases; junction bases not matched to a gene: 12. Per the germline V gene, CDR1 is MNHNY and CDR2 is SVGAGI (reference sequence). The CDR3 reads CASLQDRARVYGYTF. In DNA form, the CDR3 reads TGTGCCAGCCTCCAGGACAGGGCGCGGGTCTATGGCTACACCTTC.

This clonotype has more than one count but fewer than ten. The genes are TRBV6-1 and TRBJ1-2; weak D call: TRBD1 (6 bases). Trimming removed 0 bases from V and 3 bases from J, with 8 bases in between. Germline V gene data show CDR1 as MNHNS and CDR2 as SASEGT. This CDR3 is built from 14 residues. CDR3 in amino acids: CASSEARGYYGYTF. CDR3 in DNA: TGTGCCAGCAGTGAAGCGAGGGGGTACTATGGCTACACCTTC.

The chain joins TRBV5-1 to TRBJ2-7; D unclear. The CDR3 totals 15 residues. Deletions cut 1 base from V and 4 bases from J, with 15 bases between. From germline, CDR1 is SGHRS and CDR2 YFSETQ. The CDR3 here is CASSLHGKYGYEQYF. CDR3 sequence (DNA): TGCGCCAGCAGCTTGCATGGAAAGTACGGGTACGAGCAGTACTTC.